This T cell receptor beta chain was profiled in a study of blood T cell repertoires in COVID-19. Study-level background: PBMCs, B-cell-depleted T cells, or T cells provided the cDNA or gDNA that made up the material.

As originally analysed: It was from reference gene primer amplification that nucleated cell counts were estimated. Here immunoSEQ multiplex PCR was the method, and the copy in TCRdb shows in-frame clones only, minus some. V, J and clone size are those of that table, while D and trimming were read from the DNA. The table has approximately 72,000 clones, more than 80% seen once; the top ten hold approximately 35%. The sequence was collected from a woman aged 80 or older with active or convalescent COVID-19. Sequenced material: peripheral blood.

Written as DNA, the CDR3 is TGTGCCAGCAGCTTAACAGGGGGCATCCACGAGCAGTACTTC. Translation gives CASSLTGGIHEQYF. This chain joins TRBV7-2 and TRBJ2-7; 9 bases map to TRBD1. J gave up 5 bases and V 2 bases, and 4 bases lay outside the gene matches. The CDR3 sequence is 14 residues long. From germline, CDR1 is SGHTA and CDR2 FQGNSA.